The source of this T cell receptor (beta chain) is a study of cytotoxic CD8 clonotypes in ibrutinib-treated CLL. From germline, CDR1 is SGHAT and CDR2 FQNNGV. The CDR3 has 13 amino acids. Trimming stripped 5 bases from V and 8 bases from J, with 12 bases between. Target depth was 1 in 200,000 to 1 in 1 million T cells, about 10x per clonotype. Assay: immunoSEQ multiplex PCR; the TCRdb copy retains only in-frame clones and omits some. The sample lists some 200,000 clones, about two thirds seen once, with 10% to 15% in the top ten. On this clone itself: Its antigen is undetermined.

Study results and limitations: Public clonotypes, an uncommon group, contracted or remained stable on treatment. Against age-matched healthy donors, baseline clonality ran higher and tracked circulating CD8+ T-cell counts.

The source of this sequence is a human donor with chronic lymphocytic leukemia. Sequences were derived from PBMCs, sampled after 24 months of ibrutinib treatment. The J gene is TRBJ1-4, the V gene TRBV11-2; D is unresolved. The CDR3 nucleotides are TGTGCCAGCAGCAACCAGCTCCGGGAAAAACTGTTTTTT. This sequence encodes CASSNQLREKLFF.